The clone carrying this T cell receptor beta chain was counted between two and nine times. The CDR3 consists of 13 residues. Germline-derived CDR1 and CDR2 are MNHEY and SMNVEV (reference sequence). V lost 3 bases to trimming and J lost 3 bases, with 5 bases between them. Assay: immunoSEQ multiplex PCR; the TCRdb copy retains only in-frame clones and omits some. The table records 90,000 to 120,000 clones, approximately 94% of them present only once. The data were taken from a study of T cell changes during pregnancy in multiple sclerosis. Sequencing used peripheral blood, obtained in the second trimester of pregnancy. The rearrangement links TRBV27 to TRBJ1-4; D gene unclear. The source is a female donor with multiple sclerosis, enrolled in a pregnancy study. The CDR3: CASSFQSNEKLFF. Here the CDR3 DNA reads TGTGCCAGCAGTTTCCAGTCTAATGAAAAACTGTTTTTT.